Detailed here is one T cell receptor beta chain. The entry originates in a study of blood T cell repertoires in COVID-19. Trimming cost V 1 base and J 3 bases, with 10 bases left between them. This CDR3 has 14 residues. Germline CDR1 LGHNT, CDR2 FRNRAP. Sequencing used immunoSEQ multiplex PCR; TCRdb keeps in-frame clones, though not all of them. The table lists about 200,000 clones, about 79% of them singletons. Sequenced material: peripheral blood. This TCR was sampled from a human donor in a cohort sampled during active COVID-19. The J gene is TRBJ2-7, the V gene TRBV12-5, with D possibly matching TRBD1 (6 bases). Here the CDR3 reads CASGLGTANYEQYF. The CDR3 bases are TGTGCTAGTGGTTTGGGGACAGCCAACTACGAGCAGTACTTC.